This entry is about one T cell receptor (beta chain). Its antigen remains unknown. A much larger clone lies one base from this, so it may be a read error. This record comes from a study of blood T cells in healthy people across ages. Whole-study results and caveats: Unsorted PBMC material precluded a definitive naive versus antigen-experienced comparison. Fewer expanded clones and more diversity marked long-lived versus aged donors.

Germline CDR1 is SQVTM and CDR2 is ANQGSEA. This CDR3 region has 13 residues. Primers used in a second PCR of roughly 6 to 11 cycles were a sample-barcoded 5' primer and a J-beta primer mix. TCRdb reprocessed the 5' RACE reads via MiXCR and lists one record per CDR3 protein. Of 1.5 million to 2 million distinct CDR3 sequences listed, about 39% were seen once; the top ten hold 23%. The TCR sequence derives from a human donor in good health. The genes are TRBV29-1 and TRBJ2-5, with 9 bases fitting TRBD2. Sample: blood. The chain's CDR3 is CSVDPAGGETQDF. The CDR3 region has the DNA TGCAGCGTTGATCCAGCGGGAGGAGAGACCCAGGACTTC. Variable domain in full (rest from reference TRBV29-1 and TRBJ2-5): SAVISQKPSRDICQRGTSLTIQCQVDSQVTMMFWYRQQPGQSLTLIATANQGSEATYESGFVIDKFPISRPNLTFSTLTVSNMSPEDSSIYLCSVDPAGGETQDFGPGTRLLVL.